The clone carrying this T cell receptor (beta chain) was counted ten times or more. The sample comes from a study of T cells in Graves' hyperthyroidism and ophthalmopathy. Trimming took off 3 bases at V and 2 bases at J, with 5 bases between the two ends. There are 13 residues in the CDR3. Germline CDR1 and CDR2: GTSNPN and SVGIG (reference sequence). Hyperthyroidism was newly diagnosed in patients aged 18 to 65 (duration under 2 months). Uncontrolled infections, other autoimmune diseases, pregnancy or lactation led to exclusion of patients. Authors of the study amplified TCR beta CDR3 regions from RNA transcripts. HTBI primers drove first-round RT-PCR of the TCR CDR3. TCRdb itself ran the multiplex PCR reads through MiXCR, one entry per CDR3 protein. The sample yields fewer than 800,000 distinct CDR3 sequences, 16% seen once.

The TCR originated in a man younger than 30 with Graves' hyperthyroidism. Sequencing used blood. The chain joins TRBV30 to TRBJ1-6; unclear D gene. The CDR3 region is CAWRGTYNSPLHF. CDR3 in DNA: TGTGCCTGGAGGGGCACCTATAATTCACCCCTCCACTTT.